This T cell receptor (beta chain) was recorded in a study of PD-1 blockade in classical Hodgkin lymphoma. The data were produced by immunoSEQ multiplex PCR, yet TCRdb's version contains in-frame clones alone and is incomplete. The sample has roughly 77,000 clones, about 94% seen once. Remarks on this clone: Its specificity is not known.

Time point of the sample: newly diagnosed, previously untreated cHL patient sample. The comparison group had newly diagnosed, previously untreated classical Hodgkin lymphoma. The germline CDR1 and CDR2 sequences are SGHTA and FQGNSA. V was clipped by 6 bases and J by 5 bases, with 11 bases between them. CDR3 length equals 13 residues. Study conclusions and caveats: No one has yet defined what causes the repertoire differences, which may be disease activity or prior therapy. Reports indicated that newly diagnosed patients had lower baseline TCR diversity than healthy donors did.

The rearrangement joins TRBV7-2 to TRBJ2-1; possible D gene TRBD1, 5 bases. The sample taken for sequencing was peripheral blood mononuclear cells (PBMCs). The origin of this receptor is a human donor with classical Hodgkin lymphoma. The CDR3 nucleotides read TGTGCCAGCAGGAAGGGGCCTAACAATGAGCAGTTCTTC. Its protein product is CASRKGPNNEQFF.